This TCR beta chain was obtained from a study of identical twins. General study results and limits: Clonotypes of the beta chain that were abundant in cord blood carried fewer insertions (memory repertoires showed none). Recombination models fit unrelated individuals' TCR alpha sharing but underestimated twins'.

Trimming removed 0 bases at V and 4 bases at J, with 13 bases between. Germline CDR1 and CDR2: DFQATT and SNEGSKA (reference sequence). This CDR3 spans 15 amino acids. This clonotype was recorded a few times. Its specificity is not known. TCRdb redid the calling of the 5' RACE reads with MiXCR, one entry per CDR3 protein. This sample carries 600,000 to 800,000 distinct CDR3 sequences, around 20% of them seen once, and the ten largest clones take approximately 4.3%. This sample was also put to use in a study of T cells expressing NK-cell markers. That paper states: The sequencing cohort of eight donors included seven HCMV-seropositive individuals and one seronegative individual. Whether expanded NKG2C+ T cell clones recognized HCMV stayed uncertain.

The receptor comes from a woman aged 18-29 years in good health. Sequencing used PBMCs. J is TRBJ2-1 and V is TRBV20-1, with D perhaps TRBD2 (5 bases). The CDR3 loop is CSARDGWTQYNEQFF. In nucleotides, the CDR3 is TGCAGTGCTAGAGATGGATGGACTCAGTACAATGAGCAGTTCTTC.